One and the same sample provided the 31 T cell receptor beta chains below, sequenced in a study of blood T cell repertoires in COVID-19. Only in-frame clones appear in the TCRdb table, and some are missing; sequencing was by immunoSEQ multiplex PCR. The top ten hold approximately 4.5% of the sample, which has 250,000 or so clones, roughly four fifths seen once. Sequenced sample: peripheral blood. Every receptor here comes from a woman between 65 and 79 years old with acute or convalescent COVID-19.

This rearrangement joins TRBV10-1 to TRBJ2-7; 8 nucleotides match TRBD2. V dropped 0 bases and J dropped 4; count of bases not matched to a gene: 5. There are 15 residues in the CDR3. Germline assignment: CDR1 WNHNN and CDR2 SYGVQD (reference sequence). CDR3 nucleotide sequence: TGCGCCAGCAGTGAGTCATTCGGGGGGGCGTACGAGCAGTACTTC. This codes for CASSESFGGAYEQYF.

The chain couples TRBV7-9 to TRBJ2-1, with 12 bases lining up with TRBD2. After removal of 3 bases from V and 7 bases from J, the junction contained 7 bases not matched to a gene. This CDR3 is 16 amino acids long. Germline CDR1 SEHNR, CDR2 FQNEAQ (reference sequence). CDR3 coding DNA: TGTGCCAGCAGCTTGACTAGCGGGGGCTTGGGAAATGAGCAGTTCTTC. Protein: CASSLTSGGLGNEQFF.

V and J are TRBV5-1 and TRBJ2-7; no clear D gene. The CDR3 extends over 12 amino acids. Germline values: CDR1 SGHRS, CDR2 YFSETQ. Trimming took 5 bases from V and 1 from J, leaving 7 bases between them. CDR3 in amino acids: CASRRQSYEQYF. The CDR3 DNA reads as TGCGCCAGCAGGCGGCAGTCCTACGAGCAGTACTTC.

CDR3 residues: CASSDSVMTGGNEKLFF. CDR3 nucleotides: TGCGCCAGCAGTGACTCGGTGATGACAGGGGGGAATGAAAAACTGTTTTTT. The V gene is TRBV10-2, the J gene TRBJ1-4; 9 bases match TRBD1. CDR3 length: 17 residues. Germline V gene lookup returns CDR1 WSHSY and CDR2 SAAADI. The junction had 10 bases not matched to a gene; V was cut back by 3 bases and J by 5 bases.

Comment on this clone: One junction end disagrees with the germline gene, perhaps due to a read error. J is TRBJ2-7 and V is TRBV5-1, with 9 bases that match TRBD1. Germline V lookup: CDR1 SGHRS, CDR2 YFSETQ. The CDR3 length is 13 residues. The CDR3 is CASSLWVGDRDHF. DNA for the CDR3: TGCGCCAGCAGCTTGTGGGTCGGGGACAGGGACCACTTC.

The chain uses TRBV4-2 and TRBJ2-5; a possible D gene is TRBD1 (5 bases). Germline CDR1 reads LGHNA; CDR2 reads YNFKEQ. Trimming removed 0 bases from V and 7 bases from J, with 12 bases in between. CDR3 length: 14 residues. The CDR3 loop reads CASSQDSREGTQYF. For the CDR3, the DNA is TGTGCCAGCAGCCAAGATTCCAGGGAAGGGACCCAGTACTTC.

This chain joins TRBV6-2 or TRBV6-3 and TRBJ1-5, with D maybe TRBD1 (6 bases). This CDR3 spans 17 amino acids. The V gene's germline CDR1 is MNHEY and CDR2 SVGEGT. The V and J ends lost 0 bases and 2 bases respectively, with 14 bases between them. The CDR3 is CASSYSWGHGGNQPQHF. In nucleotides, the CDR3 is TGTGCCAGCAGTTACTCTTGGGGGCATGGTGGCAATCAGCCCCAGCATTTT.

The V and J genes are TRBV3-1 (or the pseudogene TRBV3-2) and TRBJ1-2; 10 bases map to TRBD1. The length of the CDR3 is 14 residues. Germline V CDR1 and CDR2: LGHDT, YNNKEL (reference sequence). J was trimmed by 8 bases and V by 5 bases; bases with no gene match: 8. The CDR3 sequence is CASSYRQGARGYTF. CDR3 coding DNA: TGTGCCAGCAGCTACAGACAGGGGGCAAGAGGCTACACCTTC.

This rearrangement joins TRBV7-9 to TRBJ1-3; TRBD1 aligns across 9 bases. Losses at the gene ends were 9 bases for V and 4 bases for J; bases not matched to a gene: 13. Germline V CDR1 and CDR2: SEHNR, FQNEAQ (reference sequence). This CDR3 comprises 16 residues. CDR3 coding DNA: TGTGCCAGTCGTTGGGGGACAGGGTCTTCGGGAAACACCATATATTTT. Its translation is CASRWGTGSSGNTIYF.

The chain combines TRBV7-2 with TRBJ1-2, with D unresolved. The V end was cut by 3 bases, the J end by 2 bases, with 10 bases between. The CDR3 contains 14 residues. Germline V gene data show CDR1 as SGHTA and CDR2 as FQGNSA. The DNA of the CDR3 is TGTGCCAGCAGCTTTATTGGCAGAAACTATGGCTACACCTTC. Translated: CASSFIGRNYGYTF.

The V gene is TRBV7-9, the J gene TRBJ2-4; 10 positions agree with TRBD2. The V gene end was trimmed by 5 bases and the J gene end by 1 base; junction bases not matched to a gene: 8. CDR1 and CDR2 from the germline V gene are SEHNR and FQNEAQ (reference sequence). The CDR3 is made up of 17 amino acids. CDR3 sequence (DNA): TGTGCCAGCAGCGAGGGGATAGCGGGGGGTGCCAAAAACATTCAGTACTTC. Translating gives CASSEGIAGGAKNIQYF.

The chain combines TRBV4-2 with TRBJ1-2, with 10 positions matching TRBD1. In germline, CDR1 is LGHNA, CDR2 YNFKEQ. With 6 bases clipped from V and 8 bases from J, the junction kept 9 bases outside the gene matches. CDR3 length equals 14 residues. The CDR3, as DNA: TGTGCCAGCAGGTTAGGACAGGGGGAAGGCGGCTACACCTTC. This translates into CASRLGQGEGGYTF.

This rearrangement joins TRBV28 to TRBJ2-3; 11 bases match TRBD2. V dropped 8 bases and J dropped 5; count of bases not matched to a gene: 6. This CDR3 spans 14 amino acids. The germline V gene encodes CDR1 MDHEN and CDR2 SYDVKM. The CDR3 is CASLTSGDEDTQYF. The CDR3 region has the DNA TGTGCCAGCCTGACTAGCGGGGATGAAGATACGCAGTATTTT. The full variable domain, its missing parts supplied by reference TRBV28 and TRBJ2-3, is DVKVTQSSRYLVKRTGEKVFLECVQDMDHENMFWYRQDPGLGLRLIYFSYDVKMKEKGDIPEGYSVSREKKERFSLILESASTNQTSMYLCASLTSGDEDTQYFGPGTRLTVL.

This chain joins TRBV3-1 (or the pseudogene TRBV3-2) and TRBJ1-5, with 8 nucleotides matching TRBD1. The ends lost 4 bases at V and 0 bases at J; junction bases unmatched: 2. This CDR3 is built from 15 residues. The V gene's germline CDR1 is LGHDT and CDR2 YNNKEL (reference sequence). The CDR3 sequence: CASSPGTGSNQPQHF. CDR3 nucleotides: TGTGCCAGCAGCCCTGGGACAGGTAGCAATCAGCCCCAGCATTTT.

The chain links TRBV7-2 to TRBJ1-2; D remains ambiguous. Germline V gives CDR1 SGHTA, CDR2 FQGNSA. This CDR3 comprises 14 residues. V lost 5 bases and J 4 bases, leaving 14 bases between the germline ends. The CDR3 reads CASSPTRPVYGYTF. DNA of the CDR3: TGTGCCAGCAGCCCAACCAGGCCGGTCTATGGCTACACCTTC.

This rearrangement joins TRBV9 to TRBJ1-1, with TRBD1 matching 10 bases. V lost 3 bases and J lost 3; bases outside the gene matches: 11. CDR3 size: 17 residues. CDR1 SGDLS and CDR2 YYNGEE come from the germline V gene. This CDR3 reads CASSDLTGGAYDTEAFF. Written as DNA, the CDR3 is TGTGCCAGCAGCGACTTGACAGGGGGCGCTTACGACACTGAAGCTTTCTTT.

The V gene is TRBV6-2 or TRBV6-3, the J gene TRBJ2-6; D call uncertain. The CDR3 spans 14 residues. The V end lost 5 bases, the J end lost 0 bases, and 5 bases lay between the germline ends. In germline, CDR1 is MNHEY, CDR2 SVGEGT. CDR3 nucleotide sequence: TGTGCCAGCAGTGCGGTCTCTGGGGCCAACGTCCTGACTTTC. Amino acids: CASSAVSGANVLTF.

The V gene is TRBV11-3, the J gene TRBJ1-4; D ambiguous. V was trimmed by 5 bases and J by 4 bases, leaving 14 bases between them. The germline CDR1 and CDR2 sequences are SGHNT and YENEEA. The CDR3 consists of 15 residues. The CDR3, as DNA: TGTGCCAGCAGCCCGGGAGGCTCGGGTAATGAAAAACTGTTTTTT. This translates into CASSPGGSGNEKLFF.

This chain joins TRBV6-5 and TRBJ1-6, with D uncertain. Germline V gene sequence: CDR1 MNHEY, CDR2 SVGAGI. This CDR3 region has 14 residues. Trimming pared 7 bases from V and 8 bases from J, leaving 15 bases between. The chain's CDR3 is CASTLNRSDSPLHF. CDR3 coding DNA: TGTGCCAGCACGCTCAACAGAAGTGATTCACCCCTCCACTTT.

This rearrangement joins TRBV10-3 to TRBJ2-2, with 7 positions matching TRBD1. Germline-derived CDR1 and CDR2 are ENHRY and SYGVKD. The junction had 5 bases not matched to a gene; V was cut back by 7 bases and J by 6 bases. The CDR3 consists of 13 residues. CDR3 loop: CAITTDRAGELFF. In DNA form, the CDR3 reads TGTGCCATCACGACAGACAGGGCCGGGGAGCTGTTTTTT.

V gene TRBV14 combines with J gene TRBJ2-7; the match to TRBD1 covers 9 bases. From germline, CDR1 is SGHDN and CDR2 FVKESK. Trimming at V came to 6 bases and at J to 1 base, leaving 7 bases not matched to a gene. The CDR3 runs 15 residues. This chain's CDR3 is CASSADRGLSYEQYF. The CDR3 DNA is TGTGCCAGCAGTGCGGACAGGGGTTTATCCTACGAGCAGTACTTC. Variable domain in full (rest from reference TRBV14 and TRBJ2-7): EAGVTQFPSHSVIEKGQTVTLRCDPISGHDNLYWYRRVMGKEIKFLLHFVKESKQDESGMPNNRFLAERTGGTYSTLKVQPAELEDSGVYFCASSADRGLSYEQYFGPGTRLTVT.

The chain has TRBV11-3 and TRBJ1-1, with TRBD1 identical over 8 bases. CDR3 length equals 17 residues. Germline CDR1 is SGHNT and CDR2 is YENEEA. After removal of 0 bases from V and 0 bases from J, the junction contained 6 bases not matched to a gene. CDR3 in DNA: TGTGCCAGCAGCTTAGAAAAGACAGGGGTTTTGAACACTGAAGCTTTCTTT. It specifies CASSLEKTGVLNTEAFF. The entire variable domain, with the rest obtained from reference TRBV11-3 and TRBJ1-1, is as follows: EAGVVQSPRYKIIEKKQPVAFWCNPISGHNTLYWYLQNLGQGPELLIRYENEEAVDDSQLPKDRFSAERLKGVDSTLKIQPAELGDSAVYLCASSLEKTGVLNTEAFFGQGTRLTVV.

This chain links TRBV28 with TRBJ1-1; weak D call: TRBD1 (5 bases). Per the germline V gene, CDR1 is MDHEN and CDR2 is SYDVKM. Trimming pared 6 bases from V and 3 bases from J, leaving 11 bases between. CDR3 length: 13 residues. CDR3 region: CASRQGRDTEAFF. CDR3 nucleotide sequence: TGTGCCAGCAGGCAGGGCAGGGACACTGAAGCTTTCTTT.

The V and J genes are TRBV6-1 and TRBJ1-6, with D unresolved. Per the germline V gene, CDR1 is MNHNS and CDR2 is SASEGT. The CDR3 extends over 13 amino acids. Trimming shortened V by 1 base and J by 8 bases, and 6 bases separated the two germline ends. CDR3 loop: CASSEVPDSPLHF. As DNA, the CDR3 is TGTGCCAGCAGTGAAGTCCCAGATTCACCCCTCCACTTT.

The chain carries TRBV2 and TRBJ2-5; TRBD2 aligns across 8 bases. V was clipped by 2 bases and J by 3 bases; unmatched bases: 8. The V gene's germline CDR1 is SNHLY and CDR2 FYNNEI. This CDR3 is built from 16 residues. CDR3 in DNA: TGTGCCAGCAGTGAAACCCACGGGGGGGCCGAAGAGACCCAGTACTTC. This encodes CASSETHGGAEETQYF.

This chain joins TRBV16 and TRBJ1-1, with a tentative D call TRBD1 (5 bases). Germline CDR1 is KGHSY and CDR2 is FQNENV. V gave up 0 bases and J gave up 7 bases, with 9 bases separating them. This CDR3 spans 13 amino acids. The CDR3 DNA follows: TGTGCCAGCAGCCAATCGGGTCAGGGTGAAGCTTTCTTT. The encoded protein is CASSQSGQGEAFF.

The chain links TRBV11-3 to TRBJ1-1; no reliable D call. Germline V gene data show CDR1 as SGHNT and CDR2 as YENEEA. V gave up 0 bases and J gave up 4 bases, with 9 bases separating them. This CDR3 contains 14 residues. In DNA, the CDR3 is TGTGCCAGCAGCTTAGAGGCGAGCGGCACTGAAGCTTTCTTT. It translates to CASSLEASGTEAFF.

In DNA form, the CDR3 reads TGTGCCAGCAGCTTGGGCAGCGCAAAACTGTTTTTT. Residues: CASSLGSAKLFF. V is TRBV5-4 and J is TRBJ1-4; no definite D call. This CDR3 has 12 amino acids. The V end lost 0 bases, the J end lost 10 bases, and 7 bases lay between the germline ends. Germline V CDR1 and CDR2: SGHNT, YYREEE (reference sequence).

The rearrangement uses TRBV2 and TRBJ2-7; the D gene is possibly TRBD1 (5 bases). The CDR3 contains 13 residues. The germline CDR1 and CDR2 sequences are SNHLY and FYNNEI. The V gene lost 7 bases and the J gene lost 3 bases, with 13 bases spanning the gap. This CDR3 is CASIQDRDYEQYF. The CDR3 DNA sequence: TGTGCCAGCATTCAAGACAGAGACTACGAGCAGTACTTC.

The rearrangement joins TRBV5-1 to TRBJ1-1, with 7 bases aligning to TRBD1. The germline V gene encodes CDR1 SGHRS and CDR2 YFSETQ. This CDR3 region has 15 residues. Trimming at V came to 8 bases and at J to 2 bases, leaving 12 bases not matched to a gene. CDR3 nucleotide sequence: TGCGCCAGTAGACCTCGGGACAGCCCTAACACTGAAGCTTTCTTT. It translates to CASRPRDSPNTEAFF.

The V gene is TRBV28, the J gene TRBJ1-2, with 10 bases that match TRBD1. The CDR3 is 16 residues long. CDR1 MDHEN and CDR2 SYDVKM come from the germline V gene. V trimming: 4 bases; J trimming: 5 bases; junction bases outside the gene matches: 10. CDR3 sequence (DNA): TGTGCCAGCAGTTCCCCCCGGACAGGGGGGAGGTATGGCTACACCTTC. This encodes CASSSPRTGGRYGYTF.